The 19 T cell receptor beta chains in this list originate from one sample, sequenced in a study of T cells in women clearing cervical HPV infection. Assay: immunoSEQ multiplex PCR; the TCRdb copy retains only in-frame clones and omits some. The sample table includes around 30,000 clones. The sequenced sample consisted of blood buffy coat. These receptors came from a woman aged 18 to 69 with a cervical HPV16 infection that either progressed to CIN3+ or cleared (not recorded which).

As for this clone: The read terminates 3 residues before the CDR3 end, so the remaining end is supplied by the germline J gene. This sequence joins TRBV12-3 or TRBV12-4 and TRBJ1-2, with no clear D. V lost 6 bases and J lost 2, with 10 bases in between. This CDR3 has 13 amino acids. The chain's CDR3 is CASSLQQNYGYTF. CDR3 DNA, as far as it was read: TGTGCCAGCAGCTTACAACAGAACTATGGC.

In regard to this clone: The read is 3 residues too short to cover the CDR3 end, so that end is filled in from the germline J gene. V is TRBV28 and J is TRBJ1-6; D call uncertain. Trimming removed 7 bases at V and 3 bases at J, with 7 bases between. Germline lookup yields CDR1 MDHEN and CDR2 SYDVKM. This CDR3 region has 13 residues. The part of the CDR3 DNA that was read is TGTGCCAGCACCGACATCTATAATTCACCC. It yields the protein CASTDIYNSP. The whole CDR3 is CASTDIYNSPLHF.

The CDR3 bases that were read are TGCGCCAGCAGCAGCCTGACAGCTGGGCAAGAGACG. It specifies CASSSLTAGQET. The full CDR3 reads CASSSLTAGQETQYF. The V gene is TRBV5-1, the J gene TRBJ2-3, with D perhaps TRBD1 (5 bases). The read ends 3 residues shy of where the CDR3 ends; the end is completed using the germline J gene. This CDR3 is 15 amino acids long. CDR1 is SGHRS and CDR2 is YFSETQ in the germline V gene.

Concerning this clone itself: The CDR3 end falls 3 residues outside the read, so it is completed with the germline J gene. V is TRBV4-2 and J is TRBJ2-6; 8 bases map to TRBD2. This CDR3 comprises 18 residues. Germline V gene lookup returns CDR1 LGHNA and CDR2 YNFKEQ. V dropped 0 bases and J dropped 0; count of bases not matched to a gene: 4. This CDR3 reads CASSQDGLAGSGANVLTF. The CDR3 DNA, read in part, is TGTGCCAGCAGCCAAGATGGGCTAGCGGGCTCTGGGGCCAACGTC.

With regard to this clone: The sequence runs out 3 residues before the end of the CDR3; the remainder is reconstructed from the germline J gene. The rearrangement links TRBV2 to TRBJ2-7; D not resolved. V was cut by 1 base and J by 1 base, with 11 bases left in between. Germline CDR1 is SNHLY and CDR2 is FYNNEI. The length of the CDR3 is 15 residues. CDR3 loop: CASSEGPLPSYEQYF. Incomplete CDR3 DNA: TGTGCCAGCAGTGAAGGGCCCCTCCCATCCTACGAG. Full variable domain (rest looked up from reference TRBV2 and TRBJ2-7): EPEVTQTPSHQVTQMGQEVILRCVPISNHLYFYWYRQILGQKVEFLVSFYNNEISEKSEIFDDQFSVERPDGSNFTLKIRSTKLEDSAMYFCASSEGPLPSYEQYFGPGTRLTVT.

On this clone: The read ends 3 residues early relative to the CDR3; the germline J gene fills the gap. The chain has TRBV19 and TRBJ2-7; D perhaps matches TRBD1 (6 bases). Trimming left V 1 base short and J 2 bases short, with 12 bases between. This CDR3 comprises 15 residues. Germline loops: CDR1 LNHDA, CDR2 SQIVND (reference sequence). This chain's CDR3 is CASSIGAQGTYEQYF. The CDR3 DNA, read in part, is TGTGCCAGTAGTATAGGGGCACAGGGAACCTACGAG.

Notes on this clone: Read data end 3 residues before the CDR3 end; the end is taken from the germline J gene. V gene TRBV2 combines with J gene TRBJ2-2, with D possibly being TRBD1 or TRBD2 (6 bases each). The CDR3 has 14 residues. CDR1 is SNHLY and CDR2 is FYNNEI in the germline V gene. The CDR3 sequence: CASTTAGHHEKLFF. CDR3 DNA (partial): TGTGCCAGCACCACGGCGGGACACCACGAAAAG. The full variable domain, rest sourced from reference TRBV2 and TRBJ2-2, is EPEVTQTPSHQVTQMGQEVILRCVPISNHLYFYWYRQILGQKVEFLVSFYNNEISEKSEIFDDQFSVERPDGSNFTLKIRSTKLEDSAMYFCASTTAGHHEKLFFGEGSRLTVL.

A word on this clone: The DNA ends 3 residues before the CDR3 does, and the rest of the CDR3 is filled in from the germline J gene. This chain links TRBV5-1 with TRBJ2-2; tentative D call: TRBD1 (5 bases). The ends were cut back, 0 bases at V and 7 bases at J, with 13 bases in the middle. CDR1 is SGHRS and CDR2 is YFSETQ in the germline V gene. The CDR3 extends over 15 amino acids. The sequenced CDR3 bases are TGCGCCAGCAGCTTGGGAGAAGGGGCGATCGGGGAG. Translation gives CASSLGEGAIGE. The whole CDR3 is CASSLGEGAIGELFF.

Regarding this clone: The CDR3 end lies 3 residues beyond the end of the read and is filled in from the germline J gene. The V gene is TRBV29-1, the J gene TRBJ2-1, with 8 positions matching TRBD1. Germline V gives CDR1 SQVTM, CDR2 ANQGSEA. V lost 3 bases to trimming and J lost 5 bases; unmatched junction nucleotides: 9. This CDR3 comprises 15 residues. CDR3 DNA (partial): TGCAGCGTTGAGAAATCAGGGGGCACCGACAATGAG. Its protein is CSVEKSGGTDNE. In full, the CDR3 is CSVEKSGGTDNEQFF.

With regard to this clone: The DNA ends 3 residues before the CDR3 does, and the rest of the CDR3 is filled in from the germline J gene. The chain uses TRBV7-8 and TRBJ1-1, with a weak D call TRBD1 (5 bases). The CDR3 length is 15 residues. Trimming stripped 1 base from V and 4 bases from J, with 13 bases between. Per germline, CDR1 SGHVS and CDR2 FQNEAQ. The CDR3 DNA, read in part, is TGTGCCAGCAGCTTAGGTCCAGGGAGGGGCACTGAA. Its translation: CASSLGPGRGTE. The full CDR3 is CASSLGPGRGTEAFF.

About this clone: Read coverage stops 3 residues before the CDR3 terminus; the germline J gene supplies the remainder. This sequence joins TRBV18 and TRBJ2-5, with 9 bases fitting TRBD2. V was pared by 3 bases and J by 5 bases, with 10 bases of the junction left unmatched. There are 16 residues in the CDR3. The germline V gene has CDR1 KGHSH and CDR2 LQKENI. The sequenced part of the CDR3 DNA is TGTGCCAGCTCACCGACTAGCGGAGGTTTTCAGGAGACC. Amino acids: CASSPTSGGFQET. The complete CDR3 reads CASSPTSGGFQETQYF. Supplemented by reference TRBV18 and TRBJ2-5, the full variable domain reads NAGVMQNPRHLVRRRGQEARLRCSPMKGHSHVYWYRQLPEEGLKFMVYLQKENIIDESGMPKERFSAEFPKEGPSILRIQQVVRGDSAAYFCASSPTSGGFQETQYFGPGTRLLVL.

Turning to this clone: The read gets to within 3 residues of the CDR3 end, and the germline J gene fills in the rest. The rearrangement links TRBV20-1 to TRBJ1-4, with 7 bases that match TRBD1. Germline V gives CDR1 DFQATT, CDR2 SNEGSKA (reference sequence). The CDR3 loop spans 20 amino acids. V lost 0 bases, J lost 0 bases, and 16 bases stayed unmatched. CDR3 amino acids: CSARELLFAPTGATNEKLFF. The part of the CDR3 DNA that was read is TGCAGTGCTAGAGAGCTCCTTTTTGCTCCAACAGGGGCAACTAATGAAAAA.

As for this clone: The read finishes 3 residues shy of the CDR3 end, and the germline J gene is used to complete it. This sequence joins TRBV2 and TRBJ1-2; no reliable D call. Germline CDR1 reads SNHLY; CDR2 reads FYNNEI. The length of the CDR3 is 11 residues. The CDR3 sequence: CASSGSYDYTF. The sequenced part of the CDR3 DNA is TGTGCCAGCAGTGGTAGCTACGAC.

Details on this clone: The read finishes 3 residues shy of the CDR3 end, and the germline J gene is used to complete it. The chain links TRBV2 to TRBJ1-4, with TRBD1 as a possible D gene (5 bases). CDR3 length equals 15 residues. Germline CDR1 is SNHLY and CDR2 is FYNNEI. This CDR3 reads CASSPDSPYNSPLFF. The CDR3 DNA, read in part, is TGTGCCAGCAGTCCAGACAGTCCCTATAATTCACCA.

On this clone: The read ends 3 residues early relative to the CDR3; the germline J gene fills the gap. The chain carries TRBV29-1 and TRBJ1-4, with 9 bases aligning to TRBD1. V shed 6 bases, J shed 8 bases, and the junction held 4 bases outside the gene matches. Germline CDR1 is SQVTM and CDR2 is ANQGSEA. This CDR3 has 12 residues. The sequenced CDR3 bases are TGCAGCGTGGGGACAGGGAGGGAAAAA. It yields the protein CSVGTGREK. In full, the CDR3 reads CSVGTGREKLFF. The full variable domain, completed using reference TRBV29-1 and TRBJ1-4, is SAVISQKPSRDICQRGTSLTIQCQVDSQVTMMFWYRQQPGQSLTLIATANQGSEATYESGFVIDKFPISRPNLTFSTLTVSNMSPEDSSIYLCSVGTGREKLFFGSGTQLSVL.

As concerns this clone: The DNA ends 3 residues before the CDR3 does, and the rest of the CDR3 is filled in from the germline J gene. J is TRBJ2-7 and V is TRBV7-7; TRBD1 matches 8 bases. V lost 2 bases to trimming and J lost 5 bases; unmatched junction nucleotides: 11. This CDR3 is 16 amino acids long. Germline lookup yields CDR1 SSHAT and CDR2 FNYEAQ (reference sequence). This CDR3 is CASSLLNGAGGDEQYF. CDR3 bases read: TGTGCCAGCAGCTTACTAAACGGGGCAGGGGGCGACGAG.

Turning to this clone: The read comes to an end 3 residues before the CDR3 does, leaving the germline J gene to fill in the end. This rearrangement joins TRBV5-1 to TRBJ1-2, with TRBD1 identical over 8 bases. CDR3 length: 16 amino acids. Trimming took 0 bases from V and 4 from J; bases not matched to a gene: 8. The germline gives CDR1 SGHRS, CDR2 YFSETQ. CDR3 region: CASSLGPGQEVYGYTF. Incomplete CDR3 DNA: TGCGCCAGCAGCTTGGGACCGGGACAGGAGGTCTATGGC.

Regarding this clone: With the read ending 3 residues before the CDR3 end, the germline J gene is used to fill in that end. The chain carries TRBV7-3 and TRBJ1-2; D is uncertain. The CDR3 has 14 residues. Germline V gene data show CDR1 as SGHTA and CDR2 as FQGTGA. This CDR3 reads CASSPGAGPYDYTF. CDR3 bases read: TGTGCCAGCAGCCCTGGAGCGGGTCCCTACGAC.

For this clone: Relative to the germline gene, one junction end is altered; a read error may explain this. Read sequence stops 3 residues before the CDR3 end, and the germline J gene provides the missing end. The rearrangement uses TRBV19 and TRBJ1-3; D uncertain. The germline V gene has CDR1 LNHDA and CDR2 SQIVND (reference sequence). The CDR3 loop spans 15 amino acids. The DNA read from the CDR3 is TGTGCCAGTAGTGCCTCAATGGGCTCTGGAAACACT. It yields the protein CASSASMGSGNT. The entire CDR3 sequence reads CASSASMGSGNTIYF.